The 30 T cell receptor beta chains given below trace back to one sample, sequenced in a study of neoadjuvant anti-PD-1 for oral cavity cancer. Data came from immunoSEQ multiplex PCR; TCRdb stores just in-frame clones and leaves some out. Of approximately 68,000 clones listed, roughly nine tenths are singletons. Time point reported: after neoadjuvant nivolumab, at surgical resection. Sequences were derived from PBMCs, sampled after nivolumab (anti-PD-1) treatment. The receptors originated from a person between 40 and 85 years old with oral cavity squamous cell carcinoma.

In this sample, this clone turned up once. The V and J genes are TRBV28 and TRBJ1-2; possibly TRBD1 for D (6 bases). CDR1 is MDHEN, CDR2 SYDVKM, per germline. The CDR3 is 15 residues long. V lost 6 bases to trimming and J lost 3 bases, with 17 bases between them. The CDR3 here is CASRLGGGRDYGYTF. The CDR3 DNA sequence: TGTGCCAGCAGATTAGGGGGGGGCCGGGACTATGGCTACACCTTC.

Only a few counts were recorded for this clone. The chain couples TRBV5-6 to TRBJ2-3; D is undetermined. Per the germline V gene, CDR1 is SGHDT and CDR2 is YYEEEE. V gave up 2 bases and J gave up 6 bases, with 10 bases separating them. This CDR3 contains 13 residues. In DNA, the CDR3 is TGTGCCAGCAGCTTTAATTACTTCGATACGCAGTATTTT. The encoded protein is CASSFNYFDTQYF.

V and J are TRBV19 and TRBJ1-4; possibly TRBD1 for D (6 bases). This CDR3 comprises 13 residues. Trimming removed 7 bases from V and 8 bases from J, with 14 bases in between. Per the germline V gene, CDR1 is LNHDA and CDR2 is SQIVND (reference sequence). Here the CDR3 DNA reads TGTGCCAGTACTACAGGGCCAGGAGAAAAACTGTTTTTT. Encoded protein: CASTTGPGEKLFF.

The chain uses TRBV11-1 and TRBJ2-1, with 7 bases that match TRBD1. Germline trimming cut 1 base from V and 7 bases from J; bases unmatched to any gene: 7. There are 15 residues in the CDR3. Germline assignment: CDR1 SGHAT and CDR2 FQDESV (reference sequence). The CDR3 here is CASSLVPGGENEQFF. CDR3 coding DNA: TGTGCCAGCAGCTTAGTGCCAGGGGGAGAAAATGAGCAGTTCTTC. Variable domain in full (rest from reference TRBV11-1 and TRBJ2-1): EAEVAQSPRYKITEKSQAVAFWCDPISGHATLYWYRQILGQGPELLVQFQDESVVDDSQLPKDRFSAERLKGVDSTLKIQPAELGDSAMYLCASSLVPGGENEQFFGPGTRLTVL.

The V call is TRBV11-2, the J call TRBJ2-7; 8 bases fit TRBD2. The CDR3 spans 14 residues. The trim removed 5 bases at V and 7 bases at J, leaving 10 bases unmatched. Germline assignment: CDR1 SGHAT and CDR2 FQNNGV. In DNA, the CDR3 is TGTGCCAGCAGCCGCCCGGGGGGGCTGGGGGAGCAGTACTTC. Translating gives CASSRPGGLGEQYF.

This clone was seen more than once but under ten times. The rearrangement links TRBV7-2 to TRBJ1-5, with D perhaps TRBD1 (5 bases). The germline V gene has CDR1 SGHTA and CDR2 FQGNSA. Deletions cut 4 bases from V and 6 bases from J, with 19 bases between. The CDR3 is 16 amino acids. The DNA for the CDR3 is TGTGCCAGCAGCTATTATGCGGACGGGGCTGGTCAGCCCCAGCATTTT. Its protein product is CASSYYADGAGQPQHF.

The chain links TRBV5-4 to TRBJ1-2; unclear D gene. Germline loops: CDR1 SGHNT, CDR2 YYREEE (reference sequence). CDR3 length equals 13 residues. Trimming removed 0 bases at V and 5 bases at J, with 8 bases between. The CDR3 region is CASSLAGDYGYTF. Here the CDR3 DNA reads TGTGCCAGCAGCTTGGCTGGGGATTATGGCTACACCTTC.

This sequence joins TRBV9 and TRBJ2-1; weak D call: TRBD2 (5 bases). Germline V gives CDR1 SGDLS, CDR2 YYNGEE. V was shortened by 0 bases and J by 4 bases, with 14 bases between the two germline ends. This CDR3 is 16 amino acids long. The DNA for the CDR3 is TGTGCCAGCAGCGTAGTAGGCAGCGGTGATTACAATGAGCAGTTCTTC. Residues: CASSVVGSGDYNEQFF.

The chain employs TRBV27 and TRBJ2-7, with a possible D match to TRBD2 (6 bases). V was cut by 2 bases and J by 4 bases, with 15 bases left in between. The CDR3 runs to 15 residues. Germline loops: CDR1 MNHEY, CDR2 SMNVEV (reference sequence). CDR3 sequence reads: CASSLRPRGGYEQYF. In DNA, the CDR3 is TGTGCCAGCAGTTTACGCCCTCGGGGAGGATACGAGCAGTACTTC.

The gene calls are TRBV30 and TRBJ1-4; 7 bases align to TRBD1. V shed 7 bases and J 7 bases; nucleotides not matched to a gene: 9. Germline V CDR1 and CDR2: GTSNPN, SVGIG (reference sequence). The CDR3 has 13 residues. CDR3 region: CASQQGLGEKLFF. The CDR3 DNA is TGTGCCTCGCAACAGGGGTTGGGTGAAAAACTGTTTTTT.

This chain connects TRBV9 to TRBJ2-5; 8 nucleotides align to TRBD1. The CDR3 length is 17 residues. The V and J ends lost 4 bases and 1 base, in that order; junction bases with no gene match: 12. The V gene's germline CDR1 is SGDLS and CDR2 YYNGEE. CDR3 residues: CASSTSGGRTAQETQYF. CDR3 in DNA: TGTGCCAGCAGCACATCAGGGGGCAGGACCGCCCAAGAGACCCAGTACTTC.

The chain carries TRBV7-9 and TRBJ1-4; D is ambiguous. V was shortened by 1 base and J by 5 bases, with 11 bases between the two germline ends. CDR1 and CDR2 (germline): SEHNR, FQNEAQ (reference sequence). CDR3 length: 15 residues. For the CDR3, the DNA is TGTGCCAGCAGCTTAGTCGGGTCAGTAAATGAAAAACTGTTTTTT. Encoded protein: CASSLVGSVNEKLFF.

V usage is TRBV5-4 and J usage is TRBJ2-1; 8 nucleotides line up with TRBD2. The V gene end was trimmed by 2 bases and the J gene end by 3 bases; junction bases not matched to a gene: 4. Per the germline V gene, CDR1 is SGHNT and CDR2 is YYREEE (reference sequence). This CDR3 is built from 15 residues. Here the CDR3 reads CASSFGRGYYNEQFF. CDR3 DNA sequence: TGTGCCAGCAGCTTCGGGAGGGGTTACTACAATGAGCAGTTCTTC.

This chain links TRBV6-1 with TRBJ2-2; 8 nucleotides agree with TRBD2. This CDR3 has 17 residues. V trimming: 2 bases; J trimming: 2 bases; junction bases outside the gene matches: 7. The germline V gene encodes CDR1 MNHNS and CDR2 SASEGT. Here the CDR3 reads CASSESGGGPNTGELFF. CDR3 in DNA: TGTGCCAGCAGTGAATCCGGCGGGGGGCCTAACACCGGGGAGCTGTTTTTT.

This chain joins TRBV2 and TRBJ1-2; 9 bases map to TRBD1. Germline-derived CDR1 and CDR2 are SNHLY and FYNNEI. J gave up 7 bases and V 4 bases, and 7 bases lay outside the gene matches. This CDR3 has 14 residues. The CDR3: CASSGSGQGSGYTF. The CDR3 coding sequence is TGTGCCAGCAGTGGGTCGGGACAGGGTAGTGGCTACACCTTC.

This sequence joins TRBV5-1 and TRBJ1-6; 10 nucleotides align to TRBD1. This CDR3 contains 15 residues. After removal of 0 bases from V and 6 bases from J, the junction contained 0 bases not matched to a gene. Germline V lookup: CDR1 SGHRS, CDR2 YFSETQ. DNA for the CDR3: TGCGCCAGCAGCTTGGGACAGGGGGCTAATTCACCCCTCCACTTT. This translates into CASSLGQGANSPLHF.

The chain has TRBV5-1 and TRBJ2-5; 8 nucleotides align to TRBD2. The CDR3 has 15 amino acids. CDR1 SGHRS and CDR2 YFSETQ come from the germline V gene. V gave up 0 bases and J gave up 8 bases; unmatched junction bases: 9. The DNA for the CDR3 is TGCGCCAGCAGCTTGGCGTTAGCGGGGCAAGGTACCCAGTACTTC. Its translation: CASSLALAGQGTQYF.

J is TRBJ1-1 and V is TRBV25-1; possibly TRBD1 for D (6 bases). This CDR3 is built from 15 residues. V lost 5 bases, J lost 1 base, and 14 bases lay in between. Germline CDR1 is MGHDK and CDR2 is SYGVNS. The CDR3 bases are TGTGCCAGCAGTTTCCCAGGGGTAGGGAACACTGAAGCTTTCTTT. Translated, it gives CASSFPGVGNTEAFF.

The V gene is TRBV10-2, the J gene TRBJ2-3, with 9 positions matching TRBD2. The CDR3 is 13 residues long. CDR1 is WSHSY, CDR2 SAAADI, per germline. With V trimmed by 7 bases and J by 4 bases, 3 bases remained unmatched. CDR3 residues: CASTLAGADTQYF. The CDR3 bases are TGCGCCAGCACCTTAGCGGGAGCAGATACGCAGTATTTT.

V usage is TRBV5-1 and J usage is TRBJ1-1; 8 positions match TRBD1. Looked up from germline, CDR1 is SGHRS and CDR2 is YFSETQ. The CDR3 contains 15 residues. The V and J ends lost 4 bases and 4 bases, in that order; junction bases with no gene match: 9. In DNA, the CDR3 is TGCGCCAGCAGCCAACCAGGGGGCGTCGGCACTGAAGCTTTCTTT. It translates to CASSQPGGVGTEAFF.

The V call is TRBV9, the J call TRBJ1-3; no clear D gene. The CDR3 extends over 17 amino acids. The germline V gene encodes CDR1 SGDLS and CDR2 YYNGEE. The germline V and J ends were trimmed by 0 bases and 0 bases, with 13 bases remaining between them. The CDR3 bases are TGTGCCAGCAGCGTAGATTTCGACCTGATCTCTGGAAACACCATATATTTT. Translated, it gives CASSVDFDLISGNTIYF.

A word on this clone: Additional DNA sequences in this sample encode the identical CDR3. This chain joins TRBV19 and TRBJ1-1; D is undetermined. This CDR3 has 11 residues. Trimming removed 2 bases from V and 4 bases from J, with 2 bases in between. Germline values: CDR1 LNHDA, CDR2 SQIVND (reference sequence). The CDR3 spells CASSITTEAFF. CDR3 DNA sequence: TGTGCCAGTAGTATAACCACTGAAGCTTTCTTT.

This sequence joins TRBV5-1 and TRBJ2-7; no clear D. Germline CDR1 and CDR2: SGHRS and YFSETQ. CDR3 length equals 12 residues. Trimming pared 4 bases from V and 0 bases from J, leaving 5 bases between. CDR3 region: CASSPSSYEQYF. CDR3 DNA sequence: TGCGCCAGCAGCCCGAGCTCCTACGAGCAGTACTTC.

V usage is TRBV2 and J usage is TRBJ1-6, with 9 bases aligning to TRBD1. V shed 6 bases and J 10 bases; nucleotides not matched to a gene: 10. The CDR3 loop spans 15 amino acids. Germline V gene sequence: CDR1 SNHLY, CDR2 FYNNEI. The CDR3 bases are TGTGCCAGCAGATTAGACGGACAGGGGACCTCACCCCTCCACTTT. It translates to CASRLDGQGTSPLHF.

As to this clone: This sample also contains other DNA sequences that code for the same CDR3. V is TRBV28 and J is TRBJ1-5, with unresolved D. The CDR3 runs 12 residues. Germline loops: CDR1 MDHEN, CDR2 SYDVKM. Trimming pared 4 bases from V and 3 bases from J, leaving 4 bases between. The CDR3 sequence: CASSSVNQPQHF. CDR3 DNA sequence: TGTGCCAGCAGTTCTGTCAATCAGCCCCAGCATTTT.

The rearrangement uses TRBV13 and TRBJ1-4; D perhaps matches TRBD1 (6 bases). Per the germline V gene, CDR1 is PRHDT and CDR2 is FYEKMQ (reference sequence). The CDR3 length is 14 residues. Trimming cost V 0 bases and J 11 bases, with 13 bases left between them. The CDR3 coding sequence is TGTGCCAGCAGCTTAGGGGGGGCGCAAGGGAAACTGTTTTTT. Residues: CASSLGGAQGKLFF. Complete variable domain (other parts from reference TRBV13 and TRBJ1-4): AAGVIQSPRHLIKEKRETATLKCYPIPRHDTVYWYQQGPGQDPQFLISFYEKMQSDKGSIPDRFSAQQFSDYHSELNMSSLELGDSALYFCASSLGGAQGKLFFGSGTQLSVL.

This chain connects TRBV10-3 to TRBJ1-5; D not certain. V was shortened by 2 bases and J by 0 bases, with 2 bases between the two germline ends. Germline V CDR1 and CDR2: ENHRY, SYGVKD. This CDR3 region has 13 residues. CDR3 sequence: CAISEASNQPQHF. The CDR3 DNA is TGTGCCATCAGTGAGGCTAGCAATCAGCCCCAGCATTTT.

The count of this clone is one. The V call is TRBV11-3, the J call TRBJ2-1, with 8 bases identical to TRBD1. CDR3 length equals 14 residues. Trimming took 1 base from V and 5 from J; bases not matched to a gene: 1. In germline, CDR1 is SGHNT, CDR2 YENEEA. This CDR3 is CASSLATGDNEQFF. The CDR3 DNA is TGTGCCAGCAGCTTAGCGACAGGGGACAATGAGCAGTTCTTC.

This clone showed up just once. This chain links TRBV27 with TRBJ1-1, with D tentatively TRBD1 (5 bases). Per the germline V gene, CDR1 is MNHEY and CDR2 is SMNVEV (reference sequence). V was shortened by 6 bases and J by 0 bases, with 14 bases between the two germline ends. The CDR3 contains 15 residues. The CDR3 spells CASSKPGWMNTEAFF. CDR3 in DNA: TGTGCCAGCAGCAAACCAGGGTGGATGAACACTGAAGCTTTCTTT.

This clone was recorded a few times. V is TRBV4-2 and J is TRBJ1-6, with D unclear. The CDR3 runs to 15 residues. Trimming removed 1 base from V and 5 bases from J, with 9 bases in between. The V gene's germline CDR1 is LGHNA and CDR2 YNFKEQ. In DNA, the CDR3 is TGTGCCAGCAGCCAAGGGTACCGGGATAATTCACCCCTCCACTTT. The encoded protein is CASSQGYRDNSPLHF.